These 20 T cell receptor beta chains were all obtained from the same sample, sequenced in a study of human T cells and chemical hapten exposure. TCRdb reprocessed the RACE reads with MiXCR, giving one entry per CDR3 protein. The table lists some 330,000 distinct CDR3 sequences, over 5% of them singletons. Specified time point: pre-sensitization, week 0. Treatment meaning: therapeutic diphenylcyclopropenone sensitization with weekly scalp DPC. This material consisted of whole blood, taken in connection with sensitization to the hapten diphenylcyclopropenone (DPC). These receptors originate from a woman aged 18-30 years with alopecia areata. Some clones in this sample may be carry-over from other donors' samples.

This clonotype was recorded a few times. The V gene is TRBV12-3 or TRBV12-4, the J gene TRBJ2-5; D is unresolved. The CDR3 extends over 12 amino acids. Trimming took 11 bases from V and 2 from J, leaving 12 bases between them. CDR3 region: CASGLRQETQYF. CDR3 DNA: TGTGCCTCGGGTCTTAGGCAAGAGACCCAGTACTTC.

To note about this clonotype: One junction end disagrees with the germline gene, perhaps due to a read error. J is TRBJ2-6 and V is TRBV18, with D unclear. The germline gives CDR1 KGHSH, CDR2 LQKENI. There are 13 residues in the CDR3. The chain's CDR3 is CASSLPGVNVLTF. The CDR3 coding sequence is TGCGCCAGCTCCCTCCCTGGGGTCAACGTCCTGACTTTC.

This clonotype was seen a handful of times. V is TRBV6-5 and J is TRBJ1-2; TRBD1 is a possible D gene (6 bases). This CDR3 is built from 14 residues. The ends were cut back, 2 bases at V and 4 bases at J, with 11 bases in the middle. Germline CDR1 is MNHEY and CDR2 is SVGAGI. The CDR3 reads CASSYGGAGYGYTF. The CDR3 coding sequence is TGTGCCAGCAGTTACGGGGGCGCAGGCTATGGCTACACCTTC.

The chain employs TRBV5-6 and TRBJ2-4, with D uncertain. Trimming cost V 0 bases and J 0 bases, with 13 bases left between them. The CDR3 sequence is 17 residues long. Per germline, CDR1 SGHDT and CDR2 YYEEEE. For the CDR3, the DNA is TGTGCCAGCAGCTTGGCCCGGGTCAGGAAAGCCAAAAACATTCAGTACTTC. It yields the protein CASSLARVRKAKNIQYF. The full variable domain, completed using reference TRBV5-6 and TRBJ2-4, is DAGVTQSPTHLIKTRGQQVTLRCSPKSGHDTVSWYQQALGQGPQFIFQYYEEEERQRGNFPDRFSGHQFPNYSSELNVNALLLGDSALYLCASSLARVRKAKNIQYFGAGTRLSVL.

The genes are TRBV20-1 and TRBJ1-3, with D possibly TRBD1 on 5 matching bases. Trimming took 6 bases from V and 1 from J, leaving 13 bases between them. This CDR3 comprises 14 residues. CDR1 and CDR2 from the germline V gene are DFQATT and SNEGSKA (reference sequence). This CDR3 is CSAKFGTSGNTIYF. The CDR3, as DNA: TGCAGTGCCAAATTCGGGACGTCTGGAAACACCATATATTTT.

The rearrangement uses TRBV6-4 and TRBJ1-6; unclear D gene. The CDR3 is 14 amino acids. Germline values: CDR1 MRHNA, CDR2 SNTAGT. Deletions cut 2 bases from V and 7 bases from J, with 9 bases between. The CDR3 nucleotides are TGTGCCAGCAGTGACGGCGGCTCCAATTCACCCCTCCACTTT. It specifies CASSDGGSNSPLHF.

This clonotype was found a few times. The rearrangement links TRBV6-2 or TRBV6-3 to TRBJ2-2, with TRBD2 matching over 12 bases. From germline, CDR1 is MNHEY and CDR2 SVGEGT. This CDR3 has 19 amino acids. Losses at the gene ends were 5 bases for V and 0 bases for J; bases not matched to a gene: 10. The CDR3 reads CASSKTSGGLSANTGELFF. As DNA, the CDR3 is TGTGCCAGCAGTAAGACTAGCGGGGGTCTCAGCGCGAACACCGGGGAGCTGTTTTTT.

The rearrangement uses TRBV5-1 and TRBJ2-5, with D tentatively TRBD2 (6 bases). The CDR3 contains 14 residues. Per germline, CDR1 SGHRS and CDR2 YFSETQ. The ends were cut back, 4 bases at V and 4 bases at J, with 14 bases in the middle. DNA for the CDR3: TGCGCCAGCAGCCCACCCCTGGAGGGAGAGACCCAGTACTTC. Translation: CASSPPLEGETQYF.

This clonotype was seen at least ten times. The chain recombines TRBV20-1 with TRBJ2-7; D gene unclear. The CDR3 sequence is 16 residues long. Trimming stripped 1 base from V and 3 bases from J, with 19 bases between. Germline V gene lookup returns CDR1 DFQATT and CDR2 SNEGSKA (reference sequence). The chain's CDR3 is CSARADLNMDGYEQYF. The CDR3 DNA is TGCAGTGCTAGAGCCGACCTAAATATGGACGGCTACGAGCAGTACTTC.

This chain joins TRBV5-4 and TRBJ1-1; TRBD1 might be the D (6 bases). The CDR3 is 14 residues long. Germline assignment: CDR1 SGHNT and CDR2 YYREEE (reference sequence). V dropped 2 bases and J dropped 5 bases, with 13 bases sitting between them. CDR3 amino acids: CASSLNRVGTEAFF. The CDR3 nucleotides are TGTGCCAGCAGCTTAAACAGGGTGGGGACTGAAGCTTTCTTT.

The rearrangement uses TRBV18 and TRBJ2-7, with 7 bases fitting TRBD2. V trimming: 3 bases; J trimming: 5 bases; junction bases outside the gene matches: 1. The CDR3 runs 12 residues. From germline, CDR1 is KGHSH and CDR2 LQKENI. DNA of the CDR3: TGTGCCAGCTCACCGGGAGGGGACGAGCAGTACTTC. Amino acids: CASSPGGDEQYF.

This clonotype was counted between two and nine times. This chain uses TRBV20-1 with TRBJ2-3, with 12 nucleotides matching TRBD2. V was clipped by 7 bases and J by 5 bases; unmatched bases: 7. CDR3 length equals 14 residues. Germline-derived CDR1 and CDR2 are DFQATT and SNEGSKA (reference sequence). The chain's CDR3 is CSGVLAGGRDTQYF. The CDR3, as DNA: TGCAGTGGTGTCCTAGCGGGGGGGCGAGATACGCAGTATTTT.

This clonotype was picked up a small number of times. This chain uses TRBV12-3 or TRBV12-4 with TRBJ1-1, with D perhaps matching TRBD1 (5 bases). The V end lost 5 bases, the J end lost 10 bases, and 11 bases lay between the germline ends. This CDR3 region has 11 residues. CDR3: CASSPETVAFF. The DNA of the CDR3 is TGTGCCAGCAGTCCCGAGACAGTAGCTTTCTTT.

This clonotype was observed a handful of times. The chain joins TRBV12-3 or TRBV12-4 to TRBJ1-6; 10 positions agree with TRBD1. Trimming removed 3 bases from V and 9 bases from J; junction bases left unmatched: 2. CDR3 length equals 14 residues. The DNA of the CDR3 is TGTGCCAGCAGTTTTGGACAGGGGGTTTCACCCCTCCACTTT. This translates into CASSFGQGVSPLHF.

The sample holds many counts of this clonotype. The chain links TRBV29-1 to TRBJ1-3; perhaps TRBD1 as D (5 bases). V was shortened by 6 bases and J by 0 bases, with 6 bases between the two germline ends. Germline V lookup: CDR1 SQVTM, CDR2 ANQGSEA. This CDR3 has 12 amino acids. CDR3 protein: CSVGDSGNTIYF. The DNA for the CDR3 is TGCAGCGTAGGGGACTCTGGAAACACCATATATTTT.

J is TRBJ2-3 and V is TRBV6-6; TRBD1 matches 8 bases. J was trimmed by 7 bases and V by 4 bases; bases with no gene match: 7. Germline-derived CDR1 and CDR2 are MNHNY and SVGAGI (reference sequence). This CDR3 contains 14 residues. The CDR3, as DNA: TGTGCCAGCAGTTCGCCACAGGGGGGAAATACGCAGTATTTT. Translated, it gives CASSSPQGGNTQYF.

This clonotype was counted at least ten times. The CDR3 coding sequence is TGCGCCAGCAGCTTGGGAGAGCAGCAAGGGCCCCAGCATTTT. Amino acid sequence: CASSLGEQQGPQHF. This chain joins TRBV5-1 and TRBJ1-5, with D unresolved. The CDR3 contains 14 residues. Trimming left V 0 bases short and J 9 bases short, with 13 bases between. Germline lookup yields CDR1 SGHRS and CDR2 YFSETQ.

The table lists this clonotype with many counts. This sequence joins TRBV6-6 and TRBJ2-5; D possibly uses TRBD1 or TRBD2 (6 bases each). CDR1 and CDR2 (germline): MNHNY, SVGAGI (reference sequence). V was cut by 10 bases and J by 7 bases, with 19 bases left in between. The CDR3 has 13 amino acids. DNA of the CDR3: TGTGCCACCCTCCAGACAGGCGGGGTGACCCAGTACTTC. It is translated as CATLQTGGVTQYF.

The V call is TRBV27, the J call TRBJ2-7, with 7 bases identical to TRBD2. The CDR3 loop spans 14 amino acids. Germline CDR1 is MNHEY and CDR2 is SMNVEV (reference sequence). J lost 5 bases, V lost 0 bases, and 4 bases had no gene match. The CDR3 loop is CASSLSLAGDEQYF. CDR3 DNA sequence: TGTGCCAGCAGTTTATCGTTAGCGGGCGACGAGCAGTACTTC.

This rearrangement joins TRBV28 to TRBJ2-7; D unclear. The CDR3 runs 12 residues. V lost 3 bases, J lost 4 bases, and 7 bases lay in between. Germline V gives CDR1 MDHEN, CDR2 SYDVKM. Here the CDR3 reads CASSFSMYEQYF. CDR3 in DNA: TGTGCCAGCAGTTTCTCTATGTACGAGCAGTACTTC. The variable domain in full, with the rest retrieved from reference TRBV28 and TRBJ2-7, is DVKVTQSSRYLVKRTGEKVFLECVQDMDHENMFWYRQDPGLGLRLIYFSYDVKMKEKGDIPEGYSVSREKKERFSLILESASTNQTSMYLCASSFSMYEQYFGPGTRLTVT.